The clone carrying this TCR beta chain was recorded a few times. Its antigen remains unidentified. The sample comes from a study of naive and memory T cell subsets. Study conclusions and caveats: Over 95% of naive TCR sequences appeared only once after error correction, unlike memory subsets. Expression changes during T cell differentiation may affect RNA-based TCR counts.

From germline, CDR1 is MDHEN and CDR2 SYDVKM. The V end was cut by 2 bases, the J end by 6 bases, with 7 bases between. The CDR3 has 13 residues. Two oligonucleotides, mixed equimolar, formed the beta constant-region primer covering TRBC1 and TRBC2. Four rounds of PCR amplified the ligated cDNA using nested alpha and beta constant-region primers plus SP2. Ligation attached a single-stranded oligonucleotide with a 12-nucleotide UMI and the SP2 primer to the cDNA 3' end. TCRdb reprocessed the UMI-ligation and nested PCR reads via MiXCR and lists one record per CDR3 protein. This table has around 110,000 distinct CDR3 sequences, roughly 36% appearing once.

Sequences were obtained from central memory CD4+ T cells from blood. This receptor was obtained from a human donor in good health. The chain has TRBV28 and TRBJ2-2; D is ambiguous. The CDR3 here is CASSLVSPGELFF. Here the CDR3 DNA reads TGTGCCAGCAGTTTAGTTTCTCCCGGGGAGCTGTTTTTT.